A single sample is the source of the 10 T cell receptor beta chains below, sequenced in a study of beta chain features in type 1 diabetes. No cognate antigen is known for these TCRs. Study-level points and caveats: Researchers report that Type 1 diabetes patients had moderately but significantly shorter TCRB CDR3s across all four CD4+ subsets.

What was sequenced were expressed TCRB transcripts, since all of the isolated RNA had been reverse transcribed. TCRdb's table, derived via immunoSEQ multiplex PCR, lists solely in-frame clones and lacks some. The sample carries tens of thousands of clones, approximately 52% recorded once. The specimen was Tregs from blood. The receptors were gathered from a woman in her thirties or forties with type 1 diabetes.

This clone was recorded a few times. The chain combines TRBV7-9 with TRBJ2-1; no clear D. V was shortened by 2 bases and J by 0 bases, with 8 bases between the two germline ends. Germline V gives CDR1 SEHNR, CDR2 FQNEAQ (reference sequence). The CDR3 has 15 amino acids. Here the CDR3 reads CASSLMGSSYNEQFF. The CDR3 nucleotides are TGTGCCAGCAGCTTAATGGGCTCCTCCTACAATGAGCAGTTCTTC.

The gene calls are TRBV27 and TRBJ2-3; TRBD2 is a possible D gene (5 bases). V was pared by 8 bases and J by 4 bases, with 16 bases between. Germline V gene sequence: CDR1 MNHEY, CDR2 SMNVEV (reference sequence). The CDR3 runs 14 residues. This CDR3 is CASDSREGADTQYF. The DNA of the CDR3 is TGTGCCAGCGATAGCCGAGAGGGCGCAGATACGCAGTATTTT.

The gene calls are TRBV27 and TRBJ1-1; D unclear. This CDR3 has 14 amino acids. V lost 0 bases to trimming and J lost 1 base, with 6 bases between them. Germline V gene sequence: CDR1 MNHEY, CDR2 SMNVEV (reference sequence). CDR3 nucleotides: TGTGCCAGCAGTTTATCGGTAGCGAACACTGAAGCTTTCTTT. Translation gives CASSLSVANTEAFF.

The genes are TRBV7-8 and TRBJ2-1; TRBD2 aligns across 7 bases. CDR3 size: 17 residues. Germline V CDR1 and CDR2: SGHVS, FQNEAQ. V dropped 5 bases and J dropped 6; count of bases not matched to a gene: 16. The CDR3 reads CASSKLSTSRTGNEQFF. CDR3 DNA: TGTGCCAGCAGCAAACTCTCGACTAGCAGGACGGGCAATGAGCAGTTCTTC.

This chain uses TRBV5-1 with TRBJ2-7; 7 nucleotides align to TRBD1. V gave up 0 bases and J gave up 3 bases; unmatched junction bases: 6. Germline-derived CDR1 and CDR2 are SGHRS and YFSETQ. This CDR3 has 15 residues. The CDR3 loop reads CASSLGQGSSYEQYF. CDR3 DNA sequence: TGCGCCAGCAGCTTGGGACAGGGTTCCAGCTACGAGCAGTACTTC. Complete variable domain (other parts from reference TRBV5-1 and TRBJ2-7): KAGVTQTPRYLIKTRGQQVTLSCSPISGHRSVSWYQQTPGQGLQFLFEYFSETQRNKGNFPGRFSGRQFSNSRSEMNVSTLELGDSALYLCASSLGQGSSYEQYFGPGTRLTVT.

The V and J genes are TRBV29-1 and TRBJ2-1; TRBD2 might be the D (6 bases). Trimming removed 6 bases at V and 4 bases at J, with 19 bases between. CDR3 length equals 15 residues. In germline, CDR1 is SQVTM, CDR2 ANQGSEA. The CDR3 bases are TGCAGCGTGGGGGGTAGGGGCGGGGAATACAATGAGCAGTTCTTC. The encoded protein is CSVGGRGGEYNEQFF.

This clone was counted only a few times. The rearrangement joins TRBV6-1 to TRBJ2-3; 7 bases are a match to TRBD2. V was pared by 6 bases and J by 0 bases, with 6 bases of the junction left unmatched. Per germline, CDR1 MNHNS and CDR2 SASEGT. The CDR3 runs to 15 residues. The CDR3, as DNA: TGTGCCAGCAGGGCCCTAGCGGTTAGCACAGATACGCAGTATTTT. Encoded protein: CASRALAVSTDTQYF.

This clone was seen a single time. The genes are TRBV11-3 and TRBJ2-7; 9 nucleotides match TRBD1. Looked up from germline, CDR1 is SGHNT and CDR2 is YENEEA. V lost 1 base and J lost 6; bases outside the gene matches: 4. This CDR3 region has 14 residues. The CDR3 reads CASSLAGQGGEQYF. The CDR3 nucleotides read TGTGCCAGCAGCTTAGCGGGACAGGGAGGCGAGCAGTACTTC. Looking up the rest from reference TRBV11-3 and TRBJ2-7 gives the full variable domain: EAGVVQSPRYKIIEKKQPVAFWCNPISGHNTLYWYLQNLGQGPELLIRYENEEAVDDSQLPKDRFSAERLKGVDSTLKIQPAELGDSAVYLCASSLAGQGGEQYFGPGTRLTVT.

There are a few counts of this clone. V gene TRBV29-1 combines with J gene TRBJ2-5; 10 bases align to TRBD2. V dropped 5 bases and J dropped 5; count of bases not matched to a gene: 17. The CDR3 is 17 residues long. CDR1 and CDR2 from the germline V gene are SQVTM and ANQGSEA. Here the CDR3 DNA reads TGCAGCGTTCCACCACTAGCGGGATCTACTAACGGGGAGACCCAGTACTTC. This codes for CSVPPLAGSTNGETQYF.

Judged by abundance, this clone is medium-sized (0.01 to 0.1%). CDR3 in DNA: TGTGCCAGCAGCCCAGGGACATATCAGCCCCAGCATTTT. This gives the protein CASSPGTYQPQHF. The J gene is TRBJ1-5, the V gene TRBV7-2; tentatively, D is TRBD1 (6 bases). CDR1 and CDR2 from the germline V gene are SGHTA and FQGNSA. The CDR3 totals 13 residues. V was shortened by 5 bases and J by 5 bases, with 10 bases between the two germline ends. The complete variable domain, with remaining parts taken from reference TRBV7-2 and TRBJ1-5, reads GAGVSQSPSNKVTEKGKDVELRCDPISGHTALYWYRQSLGQGLEFLIYFQGNSAPDKSGLPSDRFSAERTGGSVSTLTIQRTQQEDSAVYLCASSPGTYQPQHFGDGTRLSIL.